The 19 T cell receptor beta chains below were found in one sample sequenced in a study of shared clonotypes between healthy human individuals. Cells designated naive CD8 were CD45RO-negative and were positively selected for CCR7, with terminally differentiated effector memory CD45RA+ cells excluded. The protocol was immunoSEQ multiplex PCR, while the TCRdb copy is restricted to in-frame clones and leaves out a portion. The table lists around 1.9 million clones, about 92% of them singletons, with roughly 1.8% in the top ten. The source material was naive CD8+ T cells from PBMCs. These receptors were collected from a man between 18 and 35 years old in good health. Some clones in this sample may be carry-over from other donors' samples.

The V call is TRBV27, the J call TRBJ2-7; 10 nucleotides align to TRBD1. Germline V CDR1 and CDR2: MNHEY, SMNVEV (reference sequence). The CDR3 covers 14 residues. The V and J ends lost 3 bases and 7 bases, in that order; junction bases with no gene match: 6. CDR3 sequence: CASSLMGQGWEQYF. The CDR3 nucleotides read TGTGCCAGCAGTTTGATGGGACAGGGGTGGGAGCAGTACTTC.

The CDR3 sequence: CASSLTSGSLPKNIQYF. Written as DNA, the CDR3 is TGTGCCAGCAGCTTGACTAGCGGGAGTTTGCCCAAAAACATTCAGTACTTC. V usage is TRBV11-2 and J usage is TRBJ2-4; TRBD2 matches at 12 bases. V was clipped by 3 bases and J by 2 bases; unmatched bases: 5. The CDR3 spans 17 residues. CDR1 SGHAT and CDR2 FQNNGV come from the germline V gene.

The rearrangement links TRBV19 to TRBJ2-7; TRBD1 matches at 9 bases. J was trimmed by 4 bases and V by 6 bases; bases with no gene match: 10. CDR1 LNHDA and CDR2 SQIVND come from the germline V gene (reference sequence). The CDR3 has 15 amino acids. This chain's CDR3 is CASRLEGTGFYEQYF. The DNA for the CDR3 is TGTGCCAGTAGATTAGAGGGGACAGGGTTTTACGAGCAGTACTTC.

CDR3 sequence reads: CASRRKAAGELFF. The CDR3 region has the DNA TGTGCCAGCAGGAGGAAAGCGGCCGGGGAGCTGTTTTTT. The chain recombines TRBV9 with TRBJ2-2, with D possibly being TRBD2 (5 bases). The germline gives CDR1 SGDLS, CDR2 YYNGEE. The CDR3 is 13 residues long. V dropped 5 bases and J dropped 6 bases, with 11 bases sitting between them. Drawing the rest from reference TRBV9 and TRBJ2-2, the complete variable domain is DSGVTQTPKHLITATGQRVTLRCSPRSGDLSVYWYQQSLDQGLQFLIQYYNGEERAKGNILERFSAQQFPDLHSELNLSSLELGDSALYFCASRRKAAGELFFGEGSRLTVL.

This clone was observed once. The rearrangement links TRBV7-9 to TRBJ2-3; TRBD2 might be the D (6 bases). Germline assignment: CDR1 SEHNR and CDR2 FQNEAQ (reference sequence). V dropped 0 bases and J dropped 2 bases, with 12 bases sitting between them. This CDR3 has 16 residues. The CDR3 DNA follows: TGTGCCAGCAGCTTAGCTGAGGGCGGGGTCACAGATACGCAGTATTTT. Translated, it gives CASSLAEGGVTDTQYF.

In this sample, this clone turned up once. DNA for the CDR3: TGTGCCAGTAGTATAGTTCCAGGGGACTATGGCTACACCTTC. This sequence encodes CASSIVPGDYGYTF. The chain combines TRBV19 with TRBJ1-2, with D maybe TRBD1 (6 bases). Germline-derived CDR1 and CDR2 are LNHDA and SQIVND (reference sequence). Trimming stripped 1 base from V and 3 bases from J, with 9 bases between. CDR3 size: 14 residues. Drawing the rest from reference TRBV19 and TRBJ1-2, the complete variable domain is DGGITQSPKYLFRKEGQNVTLSCEQNLNHDAMYWYRQDPGQGLRLIYYSQIVNDFQKGDIAEGYSVSREKKESFPLTVTSAQKNPTAFYLCASSIVPGDYGYTFGSGTRLTVV.

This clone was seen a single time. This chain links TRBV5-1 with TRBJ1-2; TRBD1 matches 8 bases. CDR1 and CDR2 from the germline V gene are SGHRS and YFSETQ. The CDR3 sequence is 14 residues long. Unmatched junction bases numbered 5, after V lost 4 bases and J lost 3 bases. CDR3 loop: CASSNRGADYGYTF. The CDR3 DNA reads TGCGCCAGCAGCAACAGGGGGGCTGACTATGGCTACACCTTC.

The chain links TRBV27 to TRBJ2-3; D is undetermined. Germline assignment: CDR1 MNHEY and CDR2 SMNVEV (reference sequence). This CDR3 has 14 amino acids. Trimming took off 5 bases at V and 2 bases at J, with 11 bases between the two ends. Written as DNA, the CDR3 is TGTGCCAGCAGTGCTACGGCCGTCACAGATACGCAGTATTTT. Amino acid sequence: CASSATAVTDTQYF.

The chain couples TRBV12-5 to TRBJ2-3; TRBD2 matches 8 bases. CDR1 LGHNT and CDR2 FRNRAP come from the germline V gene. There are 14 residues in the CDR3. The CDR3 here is CVSALAGLTDTQYF. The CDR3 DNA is TGTGTTTCCGCGCTAGCGGGCCTCACAGATACGCAGTATTTT. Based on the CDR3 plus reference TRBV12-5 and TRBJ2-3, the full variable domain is DARVTQTPRHKVTEMGQEVTMRCQPILGHNTVFWYRQTMMQGLELLAYFRNRAPLDDSGMPKDRFSAEMPDATLATLKIQPSEPRDSAVYFCVSALAGLTDTQYFGPGTRLTVL.

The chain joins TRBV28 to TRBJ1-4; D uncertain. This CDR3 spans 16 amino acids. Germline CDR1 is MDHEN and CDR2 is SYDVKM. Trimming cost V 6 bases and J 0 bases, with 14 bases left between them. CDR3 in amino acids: CASSPPLPATNEKLFF. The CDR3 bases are TGTGCCAGCAGCCCACCCCTCCCAGCAACTAATGAAAAACTGTTTTTT. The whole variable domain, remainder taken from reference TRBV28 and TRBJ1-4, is DVKVTQSSRYLVKRTGEKVFLECVQDMDHENMFWYRQDPGLGLRLIYFSYDVKMKEKGDIPEGYSVSREKKERFSLILESASTNQTSMYLCASSPPLPATNEKLFFGSGTQLSVL.

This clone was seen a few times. The CDR3 region is CASEGLAGVRFF. The CDR3 coding sequence is TGTGCCAGCGAGGGACTAGCGGGAGTTCGGTTCTTC. The chain combines TRBV2 with TRBJ2-1; 14 bases line up with TRBD2. J was trimmed by 15 bases and V by 8 bases; bases with no gene match: 6. Germline CDR1 is SNHLY and CDR2 is FYNNEI. This CDR3 region has 12 residues.

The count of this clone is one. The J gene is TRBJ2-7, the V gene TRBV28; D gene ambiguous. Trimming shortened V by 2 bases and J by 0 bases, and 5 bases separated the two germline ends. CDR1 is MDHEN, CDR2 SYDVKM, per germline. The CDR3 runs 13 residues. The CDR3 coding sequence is TGTGCCAGCAGTTTAAAGATCTCCTACGAGCAGTACTTC. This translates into CASSLKISYEQYF.

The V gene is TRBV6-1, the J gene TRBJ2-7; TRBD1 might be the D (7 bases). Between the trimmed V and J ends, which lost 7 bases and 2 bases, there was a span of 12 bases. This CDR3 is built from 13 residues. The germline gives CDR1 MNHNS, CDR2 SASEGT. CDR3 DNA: TGTGCCAGCAATACAGGGGAGGCCTACGAGCAGTACTTC. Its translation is CASNTGEAYEQYF.

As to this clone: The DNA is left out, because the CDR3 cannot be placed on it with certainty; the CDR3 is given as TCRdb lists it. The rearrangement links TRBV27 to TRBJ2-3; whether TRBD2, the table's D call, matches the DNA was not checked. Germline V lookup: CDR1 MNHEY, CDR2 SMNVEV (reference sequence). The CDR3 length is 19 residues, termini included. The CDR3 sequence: CASTPVGADYTTVADTQYF.

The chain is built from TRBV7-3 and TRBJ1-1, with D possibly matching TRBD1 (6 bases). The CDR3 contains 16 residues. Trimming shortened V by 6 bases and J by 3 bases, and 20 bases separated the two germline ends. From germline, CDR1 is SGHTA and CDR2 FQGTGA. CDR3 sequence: CASSLGGGGRDTEAFF. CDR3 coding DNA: TGTGCCAGCAGTCTCGGAGGGGGAGGGAGGGACACTGAAGCTTTCTTT.

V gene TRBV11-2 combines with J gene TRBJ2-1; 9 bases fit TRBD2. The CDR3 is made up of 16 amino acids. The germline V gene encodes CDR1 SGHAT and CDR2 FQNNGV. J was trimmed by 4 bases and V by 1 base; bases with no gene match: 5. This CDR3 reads CASSLGWLAGYNEQFF. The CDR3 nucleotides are TGTGCCAGCAGCTTAGGCTGGCTAGCGGGATACAATGAGCAGTTCTTC. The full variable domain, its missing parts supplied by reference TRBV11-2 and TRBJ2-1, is EAGVAQSPRYKIIEKRQSVAFWCNPISGHATLYWYQQILGQGPKLLIQFQNNGVVDDSQLPKDRFSAERLKGVDSTLKIQPAKLEDSAVYLCASSLGWLAGYNEQFFGPGTRLTVL.

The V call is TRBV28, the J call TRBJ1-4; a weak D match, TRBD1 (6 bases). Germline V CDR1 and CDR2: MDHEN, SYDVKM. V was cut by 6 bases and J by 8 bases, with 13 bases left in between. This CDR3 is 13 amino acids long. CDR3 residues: CASRKDSYEKLFF. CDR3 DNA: TGTGCCAGCAGAAAGGACAGTTACGAAAAACTGTTTTTT. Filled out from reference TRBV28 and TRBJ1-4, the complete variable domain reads DVKVTQSSRYLVKRTGEKVFLECVQDMDHENMFWYRQDPGLGLRLIYFSYDVKMKEKGDIPEGYSVSREKKERFSLILESASTNQTSMYLCASRKDSYEKLFFGSGTQLSVL.

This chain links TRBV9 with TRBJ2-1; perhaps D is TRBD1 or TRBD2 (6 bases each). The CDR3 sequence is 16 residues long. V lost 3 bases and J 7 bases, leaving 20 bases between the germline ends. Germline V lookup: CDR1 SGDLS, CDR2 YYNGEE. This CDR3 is CASSGGGLVKENEQFF. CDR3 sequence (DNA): TGTGCCAGCAGCGGAGGGGGGCTCGTAAAGGAGAATGAGCAGTTCTTC.

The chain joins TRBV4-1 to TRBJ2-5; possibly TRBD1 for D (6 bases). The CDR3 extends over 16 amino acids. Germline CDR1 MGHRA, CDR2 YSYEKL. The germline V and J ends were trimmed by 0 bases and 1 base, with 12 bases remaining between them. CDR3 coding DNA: TGCGCCAGCAGCCAAGAAAAAGGGACACTCCAAGAGACCCAGTACTTC. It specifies CASSQEKGTLQETQYF.